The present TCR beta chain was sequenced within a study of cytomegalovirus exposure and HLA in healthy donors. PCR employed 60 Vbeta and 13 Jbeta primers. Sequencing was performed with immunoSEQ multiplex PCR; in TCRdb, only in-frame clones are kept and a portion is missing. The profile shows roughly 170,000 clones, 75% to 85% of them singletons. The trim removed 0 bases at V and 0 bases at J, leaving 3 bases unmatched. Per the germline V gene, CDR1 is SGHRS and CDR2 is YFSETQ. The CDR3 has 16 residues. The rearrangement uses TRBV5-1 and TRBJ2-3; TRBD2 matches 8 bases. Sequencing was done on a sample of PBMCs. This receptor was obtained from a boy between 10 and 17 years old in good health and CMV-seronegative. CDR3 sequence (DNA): TGCGCCAGCAGCTTGGGGTCTAGCGGGAGCACAGATACGCAGTATTTT. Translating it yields CASSLGSSGSTDTQYF.